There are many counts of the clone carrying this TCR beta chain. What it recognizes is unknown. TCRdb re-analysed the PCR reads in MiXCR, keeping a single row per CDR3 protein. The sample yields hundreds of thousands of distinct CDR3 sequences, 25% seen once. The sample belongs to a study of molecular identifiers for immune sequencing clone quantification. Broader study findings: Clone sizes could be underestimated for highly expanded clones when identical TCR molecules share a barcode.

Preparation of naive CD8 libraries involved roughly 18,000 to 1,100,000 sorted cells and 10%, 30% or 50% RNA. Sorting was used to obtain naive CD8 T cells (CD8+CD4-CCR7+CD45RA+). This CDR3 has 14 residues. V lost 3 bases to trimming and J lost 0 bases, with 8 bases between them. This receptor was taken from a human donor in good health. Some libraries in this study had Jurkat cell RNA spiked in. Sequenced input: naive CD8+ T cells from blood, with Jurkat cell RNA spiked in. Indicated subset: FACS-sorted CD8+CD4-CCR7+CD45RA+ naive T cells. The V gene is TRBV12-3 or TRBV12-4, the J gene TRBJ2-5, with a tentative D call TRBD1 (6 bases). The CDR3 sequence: CASSFHRDQETQYF. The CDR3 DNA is TGTGCCAGCAGTTTCCACAGGGACCAAGAGACCCAGTACTTC.